Presented here are 15 T cell receptor beta chains from one specimen sequenced in a study of T cell responses to AZD1222 COVID-19 vaccine. Method: immunoSEQ multiplex PCR; TCRdb's copy keeps in-frame clones and lacks some. The data hold about 130,000 clones, with approximately 80% observed a single time. Sequenced here: peripheral blood, sampled on day 0 of AZD1222 vaccination. Receptors were obtained from an adult in good health.

CDR3 bases: TGTGCCAGCAGGTCGGGACAGGGGGGCACAGATACGCAGTATTTT. It is translated as CASRSGQGGTDTQYF. The chain joins TRBV27 to TRBJ2-3, with 11 nucleotides matching TRBD1. The CDR3 spans 15 residues. The V gene end was trimmed by 6 bases and the J gene end by 1 base; junction bases not matched to a gene: 3. Germline assignment: CDR1 MNHEY and CDR2 SMNVEV (reference sequence).

The chain links TRBV5-5 to TRBJ1-1; D call uncertain. Germline assignment: CDR1 SGHKS and CDR2 YYEKEE (reference sequence). With 4 bases removed from V and 1 base from J, the gap between germline ends came to 11 bases. CDR3 size: 14 residues. The CDR3 nucleotides are TGTGCCAGCAGCCTCCTTTGGGGGAACACTGAAGCTTTCTTT. It yields the protein CASSLLWGNTEAFF.

Regarding this clone: The same CDR3 also results from other DNA sequences found in this sample. The gene calls are TRBV28 and TRBJ1-2, with D perhaps TRBD1 (6 bases). The CDR3 has 14 amino acids. Trimming cost V 3 bases and J 6 bases, with 14 bases left between them. Germline CDR1 and CDR2: MDHEN and SYDVKM. CDR3 sequence (DNA): TGTGCCAGCAGTTTGTTAACGGGGGGCGATGGCTACACCTTC. This codes for CASSLLTGGDGYTF.

V and J are TRBV19 and TRBJ1-6; 8 nucleotides agree with TRBD1. This CDR3 contains 18 residues. CDR1 and CDR2 from the germline V gene are LNHDA and SQIVND (reference sequence). V lost 6 bases to trimming and J lost 10 bases; unmatched junction nucleotides: 20. CDR3 sequence reads: CASSSPFKTTGARSPLHF. The CDR3 DNA is TGTGCCAGTAGCAGCCCTTTCAAGACGACAGGGGCAAGGTCACCCCTCCACTTT. The full variable domain, its missing parts supplied by reference TRBV19 and TRBJ1-6, is DGGITQSPKYLFRKEGQNVTLSCEQNLNHDAMYWYRQDPGQGLRLIYYSQIVNDFQKGDIAEGYSVSREKKESFPLTVTSAQKNPTAFYLCASSSPFKTTGARSPLHFGNGTRLTVT.

This chain joins TRBV5-8 and TRBJ1-5, with a tentative D call TRBD1 (5 bases). The CDR3 is made up of 15 amino acids. The germline CDR1 and CDR2 sequences are SGHTS and YDEGEE. Trimming stripped 4 bases from V and 8 bases from J, with 19 bases between. The chain's CDR3 is CASSPAGHHTEPQHF. The CDR3 bases are TGTGCCAGCAGCCCAGCGGGGCATCACACGGAGCCCCAGCATTTT.

V usage is TRBV19 and J usage is TRBJ1-1; D call uncertain. CDR1 and CDR2 (germline): LNHDA, SQIVND (reference sequence). The CDR3 loop spans 14 amino acids. Trimming removed 3 bases at V and 2 bases at J, with 10 bases between. This chain's CDR3 is CASSILQPNTEAFF. Written as DNA, the CDR3 is TGTGCCAGTAGTATTCTACAGCCAAACACTGAAGCTTTCTTT. The full variable domain, with the rest looked up from reference TRBV19 and TRBJ1-1, is DGGITQSPKYLFRKEGQNVTLSCEQNLNHDAMYWYRQDPGQGLRLIYYSQIVNDFQKGDIAEGYSVSREKKESFPLTVTSAQKNPTAFYLCASSILQPNTEAFFGQGTRLTVV.

The chain joins TRBV9 to TRBJ1-2, with TRBD1 matching over 9 bases. Germline trimming cut 3 bases from V and 3 bases from J; bases unmatched to any gene: 3. The CDR3 totals 14 residues. Germline V gives CDR1 SGDLS, CDR2 YYNGEE. The CDR3 sequence: CASSGWTGDYGYTF. The CDR3 DNA reads as TGTGCCAGCAGCGGATGGACAGGGGACTATGGCTACACCTTC.

The rearrangement links TRBV5-1 to TRBJ1-1, with D perhaps TRBD1 (5 bases). The germline V gene encodes CDR1 SGHRS and CDR2 YFSETQ. The CDR3 is made up of 14 amino acids. The V end was cut by 5 bases, the J end by 10 bases, with 21 bases between. CDR3 sequence: CASRDEELVGGAFF. The CDR3 DNA reads TGCGCCAGCAGAGATGAGGAGTTGGTGGGGGGAGCTTTCTTT. The full variable domain, rest sourced from reference TRBV5-1 and TRBJ1-1, is KAGVTQTPRYLIKTRGQQVTLSCSPISGHRSVSWYQQTPGQGLQFLFEYFSETQRNKGNFPGRFSGRQFSNSRSEMNVSTLELGDSALYLCASRDEELVGGAFFGQGTRLTVV.

The V gene is TRBV9, the J gene TRBJ1-5; D may be TRBD1 (6 bases). Germline-derived CDR1 and CDR2 are SGDLS and YYNGEE. CDR3 length equals 15 residues. The V end lost 2 bases, the J end lost 1 base, and 10 bases lay between the germline ends. The chain's CDR3 is CASSVDDRSNQPQHF. The CDR3, as DNA: TGTGCCAGCAGCGTCGATGACAGGAGCAATCAGCCCCAGCATTTT.

The gene calls are TRBV4-2 and TRBJ2-5; weak D call: TRBD1 (6 bases). V lost 1 base to trimming and J lost 1 base, with 16 bases between them. CDR1 and CDR2 (germline): LGHNA, YNFKEQ. The CDR3 has 17 residues. The CDR3 DNA reads TGTGCCAGCAGCCAAGGGGTTACGTTGGACAGCCAAGAGACCCAGTACTTC. It codes for CASSQGVTLDSQETQYF.

The chain couples TRBV5-1 to TRBJ2-1; 9 nucleotides align to TRBD1. Germline V gene lookup returns CDR1 SGHRS and CDR2 YFSETQ. The CDR3 is 17 amino acids. Trimming removed 6 bases from V and 5 bases from J; junction bases left unmatched: 15. CDR3 nucleotides: TGCGCCAGCAACGGGGTGAAAGAGGGACAGGGCAACAATGAGCAGTTCTTC. Translating it yields CASNGVKEGQGNNEQFF. The full variable domain, its missing parts supplied by reference TRBV5-1 and TRBJ2-1, is KAGVTQTPRYLIKTRGQQVTLSCSPISGHRSVSWYQQTPGQGLQFLFEYFSETQRNKGNFPGRFSGRQFSNSRSEMNVSTLELGDSALYLCASNGVKEGQGNNEQFFGPGTRLTVL.

The CDR3 reads CASSLEGGVSGDIQYF. CDR3 in DNA: TGTGCCAGCAGCTTAGAAGGGGGCGTGAGTGGGGACATTCAGTACTTC. V gene TRBV7-8 combines with J gene TRBJ2-4; 7 bases align to TRBD1. The CDR3 has 16 residues. With 1 base clipped from V and 8 bases from J, the junction kept 11 bases outside the gene matches. CDR1 SGHVS and CDR2 FQNEAQ come from the germline V gene.

The V and J genes are TRBV27 and TRBJ1-1; 9 positions match TRBD1. The germline V gene has CDR1 MNHEY and CDR2 SMNVEV (reference sequence). The CDR3 totals 15 residues. V gave up 0 bases and J gave up 5 bases; unmatched junction bases: 4. The CDR3 DNA is TGTGCCAGCAGTTTATCAAACAGGGGGCAAACTGAAGCTTTCTTT. This encodes CASSLSNRGQTEAFF.

V usage is TRBV18 and J usage is TRBJ1-5; 7 bases match TRBD1. The CDR3 consists of 14 residues. With V trimmed by 8 bases and J by 3 bases, 7 bases remained unmatched. Germline CDR1 and CDR2: KGHSH and LQKENI. The CDR3 here is CASQGDSPNQPQHF. DNA of the CDR3: TGTGCCAGCCAGGGGGACAGCCCCAATCAGCCCCAGCATTTT.

The chain is built from TRBV5-1 and TRBJ2-1, with 7 positions matching TRBD1. This CDR3 is built from 13 residues. The germline CDR1 and CDR2 sequences are SGHRS and YFSETQ. Trimming at V came to 4 bases and at J to 8 bases, leaving 6 bases not matched to a gene. CDR3 sequence (DNA): TGCGCCAGCAGCGGGGGACAGTACGATGAGCAGTTCTTC. Its translation is CASSGGQYDEQFF.